The next 2 T cell receptor beta chains were all read from a single sample in a study of spatial heterogeneity in lung cancer. TCRdb ran MiXCR on the 5' RACE reads and lists one entry per CDR3 protein. The data show around 110,000 distinct CDR3 sequences, 12% seen once. The time point was: blood at routine non-recurrence follow-up after resection. Whole RNA, which was extracted from tumor, nontumor lung tissue or frozen PBMC, was sequenced without any cell sorting. The input for sequencing was PBMCs, taken at follow-up. The source is a male donor with early-stage non-small cell lung cancer.

The table lists this clonotype with a few counts. The chain links TRBV4-1 to TRBJ2-3; D possibly corresponds to TRBD2 (5 bases). The length of the CDR3 is 11 residues. Trimming cost V 6 bases and J 5 bases, with 6 bases left between them. CDR1 MGHRA and CDR2 YSYEKL come from the germline V gene. The CDR3 sequence is CASRRGDTQYF. The CDR3 bases are TGCGCCAGCAGACGGGGAGATACGCAGTATTTT.

V gene TRBV18 combines with J gene TRBJ2-2, with D hard to call. This CDR3 is built from 15 residues. Germline CDR1 and CDR2: KGHSH and LQKENI. The V end lost 2 bases, the J end lost 4 bases, and 11 bases lay between the germline ends. The CDR3 DNA sequence: TGTGCCAGCTCACCAGCCCAGGACGTCACCGGGGAGCTGTTTTTT. The encoded protein is CASSPAQDVTGELFF.